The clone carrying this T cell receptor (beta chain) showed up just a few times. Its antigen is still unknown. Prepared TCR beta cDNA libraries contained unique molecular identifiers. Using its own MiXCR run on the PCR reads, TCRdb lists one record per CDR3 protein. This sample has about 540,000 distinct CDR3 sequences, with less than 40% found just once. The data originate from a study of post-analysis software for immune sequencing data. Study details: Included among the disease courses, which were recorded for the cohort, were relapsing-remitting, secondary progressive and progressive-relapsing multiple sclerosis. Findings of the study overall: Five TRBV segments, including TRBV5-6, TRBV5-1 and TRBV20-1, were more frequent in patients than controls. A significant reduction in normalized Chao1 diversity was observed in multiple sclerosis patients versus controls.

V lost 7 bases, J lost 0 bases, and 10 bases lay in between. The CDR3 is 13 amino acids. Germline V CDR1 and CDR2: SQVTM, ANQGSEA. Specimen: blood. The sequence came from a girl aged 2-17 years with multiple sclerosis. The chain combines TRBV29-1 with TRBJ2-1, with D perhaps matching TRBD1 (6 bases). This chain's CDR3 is CSADRPSYNEQFF. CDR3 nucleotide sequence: TGCAGCGCTGACAGGCCCTCCTACAATGAGCAGTTCTTC.